The source of this T cell receptor beta chain is a study of blood T cell repertoires in COVID-19. V was clipped by 5 bases and J by 9 bases; unmatched bases: 8. The CDR3 consists of 15 residues. CDR1 is SGHTA and CDR2 is FQGTGA in the germline V gene. Sequencing used immunoSEQ multiplex PCR; TCRdb keeps in-frame clones, though not all of them. Counted here are some 190,000 clones, about 84% occurring once; the ten biggest clones make up 4.5% to 6.5%. The sequencing input was PBMCs or T cells enriched from blood (not recorded which). The chain is built from TRBV7-3 and TRBJ1-6; 9 bases fit TRBD1. The TCR was taken from a man between 35 and 55 years old with acute COVID-19. The CDR3 is CASSRFVGQGSPLHF. As DNA, the CDR3 is TGTGCCAGCAGCCGTTTCGTGGGACAGGGTTCACCCCTCCACTTT.